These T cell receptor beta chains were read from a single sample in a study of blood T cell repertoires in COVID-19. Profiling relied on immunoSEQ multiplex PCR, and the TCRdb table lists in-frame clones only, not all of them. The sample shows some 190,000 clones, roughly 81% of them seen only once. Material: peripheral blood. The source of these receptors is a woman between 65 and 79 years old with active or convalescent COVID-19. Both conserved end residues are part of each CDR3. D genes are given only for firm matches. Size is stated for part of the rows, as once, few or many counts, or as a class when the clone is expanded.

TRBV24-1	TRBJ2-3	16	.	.	TGTGCCACCAGTGATTTCTACGCCTCTAGCACAGATACGCAGTATTTT	CATSDFYASSTDTQYF
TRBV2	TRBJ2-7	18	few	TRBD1	TGTGCCAGCACTCCTTGGGGCCTGACAGGGTTGAGCTCCTACGAGCAGTACTTC	CASTPWGLTGLSSYEQYF
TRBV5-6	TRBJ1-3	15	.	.	TGTGCCAGCAGCTTGGGCCGGGGTTCCGGAAACACCATATATTTT	CASSLGRGSGNTIYF
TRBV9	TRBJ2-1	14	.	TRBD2	TGTGCCAGCAGCGGGGCGGGAGGGCCCGATGAGCAGTTCTTC	CASSGAGGPDEQFF
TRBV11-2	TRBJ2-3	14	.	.	TGTGCCAGCAGCTTAGAGGTGGGGCCAGATACGCAGTATTTT	CASSLEVGPDTQYF
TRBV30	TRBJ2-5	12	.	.	TGTGCCTGGAGAAAGCGCCAAGAGACCCAGTACTTC	CAWRKRQETQYF
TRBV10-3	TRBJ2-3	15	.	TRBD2	TGTGCCATCAGCCTCGGACTAGCGGGAGTAGATACGCAGTATTTT	CAISLGLAGVDTQYF
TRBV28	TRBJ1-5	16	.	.	TGTGCCAGCGGTCCCACCAATCACAAGGGGAATCAGCCCCAGCATTTT	CASGPTNHKGNQPQHF
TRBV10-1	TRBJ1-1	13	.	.	TGCGCCAGCAGTGAGAAGGGGATCTCTGAAGCTTTCTTT	CASSEKGISEAFF
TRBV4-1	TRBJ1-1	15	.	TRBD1	TGCGCCAGCAGCCAAGAGGACAGGGATGCGTCTGAAGCTTTCTTT	CASSQEDRDASEAFF
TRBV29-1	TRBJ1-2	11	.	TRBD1	TGCAGCGTTGGACAGGGCCTTGGCTACACCTTC	CSVGQGLGYTF
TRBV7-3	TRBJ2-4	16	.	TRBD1	TGTGCCAGCAGCCTAGGGACAGTTCTAGCCAAAAACATTCAGTACTTC	CASSLGTVLAKNIQYF
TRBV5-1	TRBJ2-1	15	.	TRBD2	TGCGCCAGCAGCCAGAGGAGCGGGAGTAGCAATGAGCAGTTCTTC	CASSQRSGSSNEQFF
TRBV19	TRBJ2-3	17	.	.	TGTGCCAGTTCGGATCTGAGGGGGAGCGGGGGCACAGATACGCAGTATTTT	CASSDLRGSGGTDTQYF
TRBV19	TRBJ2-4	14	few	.	TGTGCCAGTGCGTCTGGGAGAGGGCCCAACATTCAGTACTTC	CASASGRGPNIQYF
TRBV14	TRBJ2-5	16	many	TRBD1	TGTGCCAGCAGTCGGGACAGGGGCCCGTGGGGGGAGACCCAGTACTTC	CASSRDRGPWGETQYF
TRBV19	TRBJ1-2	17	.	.	TGTGCCAGTAGTATCGGGGGGGGCCCAAGAACTAACTATGGCTACACCTTC	CASSIGGGPRTNYGYTF
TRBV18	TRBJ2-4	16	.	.	TGTGCCAGCTCGCCTACTCCGGGAAGGGTAGAGAACATTCAGTACTTC	CASSPTPGRVENIQYF
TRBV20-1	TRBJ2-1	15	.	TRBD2	TGCAGTGCTAGTTGGACTAGCGGGAGATACAATGAGCAGTTCTTC	CSASWTSGRYNEQFF
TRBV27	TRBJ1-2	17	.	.	TGTGCCAGCAGACGCGAGCAGGGCTTTGGAGCTAACTATGGCTACACCTTC	CASRREQGFGANYGYTF
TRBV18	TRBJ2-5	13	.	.	TGTGCCAGCTCAATCAACAACCAAGAGACCCAGTACTTC	CASSINNQETQYF
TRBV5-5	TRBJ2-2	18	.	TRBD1	TGTGCCAGCACCAAGATCCCGGGGGACAGGGAGGCCACCGGGGAGCTGTTTTTT	CASTKIPGDREATGELFF
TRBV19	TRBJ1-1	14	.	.	TGTGCCAGTAGTATACCCGGGAGTGGAGCTGAAGCTTTCTTT	CASSIPGSGAEAFF
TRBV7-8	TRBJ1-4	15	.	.	TGTGCCAGCAGCCACAACGCGGGACTCGGGGAAAAACTGTTTTTT	CASSHNAGLGEKLFF
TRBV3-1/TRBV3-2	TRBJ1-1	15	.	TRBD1	TGTGCCAGCAGCCTTCCGACAGGGAGGCTTACTGAAGCTTTCTTT	CASSLPTGRLTEAFF
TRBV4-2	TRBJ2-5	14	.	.	TGTGCCAGCAGCCCACGACAGTATCAGGAGACCCAGTACTTC	CASSPRQYQETQYF
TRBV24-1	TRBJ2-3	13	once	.	TGTGCCACCAGTGATAGCAGCACAGATACGCAGTATTTT	CATSDSSTDTQYF
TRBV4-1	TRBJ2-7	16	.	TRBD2	TGCGCCAGCAGCCAACTATTGACTAGCGGGAGGGTCGAGCAGTACTTC	CASSQLLTSGRVEQYF
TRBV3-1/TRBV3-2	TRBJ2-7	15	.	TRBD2	TGTGCCAGCAGCCAACCCGGGAGGCGAGGTGGGGAGCAGTACTTC	CASSQPGRRGGEQYF
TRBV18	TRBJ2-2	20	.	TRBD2	TGTGCCAGCTCACCACCGGGGATGTTAACTAGCGGGAGGATCACCGGGGAGCTGTTTTTT	CASSPPGMLTSGRITGELFF
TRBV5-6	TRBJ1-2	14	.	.	TGTGCCAGCAGCTTGGTTTCCCAGAACTATGGCTACACCTTC	CASSLVSQNYGYTF
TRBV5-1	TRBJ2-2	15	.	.	TGCGCCAGCAGTACCCGTCGAGGCGAGTCCGGGGAGCTGTTTTTT	CASSTRRGESGELFF
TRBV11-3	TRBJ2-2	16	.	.	TGTGCCAGCAGCCGGACAGCCATTTCGAACGCCGGGGAGCTGTTTTTT	CASSRTAISNAGELFF
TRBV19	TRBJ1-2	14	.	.	TGTGCCAGTAGTATCGTTGGCGGTTCCTATGGCTACACCTTC	CASSIVGGSYGYTF
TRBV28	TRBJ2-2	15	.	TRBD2	TGTGCCAGCAGTTTCCGCAGGCGGGAGGCCGGGGAGCTGTTTTTT	CASSFRRREAGELFF
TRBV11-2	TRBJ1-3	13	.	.	TGTGCCAGCAGCTTAGGGCTCCAAAACACCATATATTTT	CASSLGLQNTIYF
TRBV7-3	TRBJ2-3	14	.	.	TGTGCCAGCAGCAAAACAGGGTCCGCAGATACGCAGTATTTT	CASSKTGSADTQYF
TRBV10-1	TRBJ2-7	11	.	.	TGCGCCAGCTCTCCTTCCTACGAGCAGTACTTC	CASSPSYEQYF
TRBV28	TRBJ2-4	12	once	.	TGTGCCAGCAGTTTGCGGTTAAACATTCAGTACTTC	CASSLRLNIQYF
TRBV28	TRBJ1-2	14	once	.	TGTGCCAGCAGTTTATCCAGAGGAATCTATGGCTACACCTTC	CASSLSRGIYGYTF
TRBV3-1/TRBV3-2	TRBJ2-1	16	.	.	TGTGCCAGCAGCCCAGATCGGGGGGCCTCCTACAATGAGCAGTTCTTC	CASSPDRGASYNEQFF
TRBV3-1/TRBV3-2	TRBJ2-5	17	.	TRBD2	TGTGCCAGCAGCCAAGTGGGGGGACTAGCGGGTCGAGAGACCCAGTACTTC	CASSQVGGLAGRETQYF
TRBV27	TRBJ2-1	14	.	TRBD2	TGTGCCAGCAGGCTGGCAGGGACTAGCGGTGAGCAGTTCTTC	CASRLAGTSGEQFF
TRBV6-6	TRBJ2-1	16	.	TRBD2	TGTGCCAGCAGTTCACCCGGGACTAGCGGCTACAATGAGCAGTTCTTC	CASSSPGTSGYNEQFF
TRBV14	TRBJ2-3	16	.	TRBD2	TGTGCCAGCAGCCGCCCCACTAGCGGGAGGGCAGATACGCAGTATTTT	CASSRPTSGRADTQYF
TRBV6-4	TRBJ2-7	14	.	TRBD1	TGTGCCAGCAGCCAGGACAGGCCCTCCTACGAGCAGTACTTC	CASSQDRPSYEQYF
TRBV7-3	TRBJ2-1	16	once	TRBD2	TGTGCCAGCAGCTTACTAGCGGCCCAAGTGGGCAATGAGCAGTTCTTC	CASSLLAAQVGNEQFF
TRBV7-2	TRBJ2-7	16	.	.	TGTGCCAGCAGCTTAGGGATATCAGGGCTTGGTTACGAGCAGTACTTC	CASSLGISGLGYEQYF
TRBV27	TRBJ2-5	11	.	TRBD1	TGTGCCAGCAGGGACAGGGAGACCCAGTACTTC	CASRDRETQYF
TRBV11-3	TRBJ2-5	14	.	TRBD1	TGTGCCAGCAGCCGAGGACAGGACATAGAGACCCAGTACTTC	CASSRGQDIETQYF
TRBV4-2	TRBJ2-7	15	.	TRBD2	TGTGCCAGCGACAAAGGCAGCGGGAGCCCCAACGAGCAGTACTTC	CASDKGSGSPNEQYF
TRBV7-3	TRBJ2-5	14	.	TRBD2	TGTGCCAGCAGCCATAGCGGGAACGGGGAGACCCAGTACTTC	CASSHSGNGETQYF
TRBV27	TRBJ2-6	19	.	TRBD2	TGTGCCAGCAGTTCCTGGGGCCCTAGCGGGAGCACTGGGGCCAACGTCCTGACTTTC	CASSSWGPSGSTGANVLTF
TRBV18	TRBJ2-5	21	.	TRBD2	TGTGCCAGCTCACCACCGTGGGCTGGACTAGCGGGAGGCCAGCACCAAGAGACCCAGTACTTC	CASSPPWAGLAGGQHQETQYF
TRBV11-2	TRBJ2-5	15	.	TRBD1	TGTGCCAGCAGCTCCTCGACAGGGGGCTATGGGACCCAGTACTTC	CASSSSTGGYGTQYF
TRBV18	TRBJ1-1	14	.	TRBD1	TGTGCCAGCTCACTACAGGGGGGGAACACTGAAGCTTTCTTT	CASSLQGGNTEAFF
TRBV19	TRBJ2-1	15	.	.	TGTGCCAGTACCAACACCCAGAGGGCTTCCAATGAGCAGTTCTTC	CASTNTQRASNEQFF
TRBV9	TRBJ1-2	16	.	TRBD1	TGTGCCAGCAGCCGAGCGTTGATGGCAGGGGGTTATGGCTACACCTTC	CASSRALMAGGYGYTF
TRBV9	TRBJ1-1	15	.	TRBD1	TGTGCCAGCAGCCCACGACAGGGGTTGAACACTGAAGCTTTCTTT	CASSPRQGLNTEAFF